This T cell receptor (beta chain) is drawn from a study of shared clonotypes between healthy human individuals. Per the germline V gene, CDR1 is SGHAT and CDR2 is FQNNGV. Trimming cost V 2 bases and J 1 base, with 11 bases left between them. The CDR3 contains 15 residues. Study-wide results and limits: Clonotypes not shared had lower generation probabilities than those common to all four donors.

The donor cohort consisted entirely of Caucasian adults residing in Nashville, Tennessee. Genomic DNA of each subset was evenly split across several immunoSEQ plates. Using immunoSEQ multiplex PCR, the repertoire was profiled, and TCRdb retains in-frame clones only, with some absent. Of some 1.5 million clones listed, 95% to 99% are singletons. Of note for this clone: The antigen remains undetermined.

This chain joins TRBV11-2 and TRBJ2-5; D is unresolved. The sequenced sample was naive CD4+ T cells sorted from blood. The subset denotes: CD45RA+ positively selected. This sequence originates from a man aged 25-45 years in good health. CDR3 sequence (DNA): TGTGCCAGCAGCTTAATAAAGGGATCCCAAGAGACCCAGTACTTC. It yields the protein CASSLIKGSQETQYF.